This is a list of T cell receptor beta chains from one sample in a study of T cells and Merkel cell carcinoma outcomes. Here immunoSEQ multiplex PCR was the method, and the copy in TCRdb shows in-frame clones only, minus some. Among about 19,000 clones listed, over 75% were seen once. The sample comprised tumor tissue from Merkel cell carcinoma. Receptors were obtained from a human donor with Merkel cell carcinoma. Both conserved end residues are part of each CDR3. D genes are given only for firm matches. Clone size is not always given. Where it is, it says once, few, many or a class for expanded clones.

D gene,clone size,V gene,J gene,CDR3 DNA,CDR3 protein
.,.,TRBV6-5,TRBJ1-2,TGTGCCAGCAGTTACCAGGGGTCACATGGCTACACCTTC,CASSYQGSHGYTF
.,.,TRBV11-2,TRBJ1-1,TGTGCCAGCAGCAAAGACAGTCTCAGTGCTTTCTTT,CASSKDSLSAFF
.,.,TRBV7-9,TRBJ1-3,TGTGCCAGCAGCTTACGCCGTGGAAACACCATATATTTT,CASSLRRGNTIYF
.,.,TRBV5-6,TRBJ1-1,TGTGCCAGCAGCTTGGTCCTGGCTAACACTGAAGCTTTCTTT,CASSLVLANTEAFF
.,.,TRBV6-5,TRBJ2-6,TGTGCCAGCAGCCGGGGGGGGGCCAACGTCCTGACTTTC,CASSRGGANVLTF
.,.,TRBV7-3,TRBJ2-6,TGTGCCAGCAGCCCCTCCGCAGGGGACACCAACGTCCTGACTTTC,CASSPSAGDTNVLTF
.,.,TRBV19,TRBJ1-1,TGTGCCAGTAGCATATCGATGAACACTGAAGCTTTCTTT,CASSISMNTEAFF
TRBD1,.,TRBV19,TRBJ2-1,TGTGCCAGTAGTGGCGGGACAGGGTACAATGAGCAGTTCTTC,CASSGGTGYNEQFF
.,once,TRBV4-2,TRBJ1-2,TGTGCCAGCAGCCAAGAACCAGGGATAGGCTACACCTTC,CASSQEPGIGYTF
.,medium-sized,TRBV4-1,TRBJ1-1,TGCGCCAGCAGCCAGCCGACAGTTGCAGGCACTGAAGCTTTCTTT,CASSQPTVAGTEAFF
.,once,TRBV2,TRBJ2-5,TGTGCCAGCAGTGAGGGGTTGAGAGGCCAAGAGACCCAGTACTTC,CASSEGLRGQETQYF
.,.,TRBV18,TRBJ2-2,TGTGCCAGCTCCTTCTCGAGCGGGACAGCGACCGGGGAGCTGTTTTTT,CASSFSSGTATGELFF
.,once,TRBV9,TRBJ1-2,TGTGCCAGCAGCGTAGGAAAGGGTTACTATGGCTACACCTTC,CASSVGKGYYGYTF
TRBD1,.,TRBV30,TRBJ2-7,TGTGCCTGGAGTCTCGGACAGGGGGCTGGTGAGCAGTACTTC,CAWSLGQGAGEQYF
.,.,TRBV23-1,TRBJ2-3,TGCGCCAGCAGTCCTAAGCCTGTTGGTGTCACAGATACGCAGTATTTT,CASSPKPVGVTDTQYF
.,.,TRBV7-9,TRBJ1-1,TGTGCCAGCCGGGTCGGGAACACTGAAGCTTTCTTT,CASRVGNTEAFF
TRBD1,.,TRBV11-1,TRBJ1-4,TGTGCCAGCAGCCCTCATACAGGGGATGATGAAAAACTGTTTTTT,CASSPHTGDDEKLFF